This T cell receptor beta chain is drawn from a study of blood T cell repertoires in COVID-19. Study as a whole: Sites in the United States, Italy and Spain provided acute and convalescent COVID-19 samples. T cells, B-cell-depleted T cells, or PBMCs provided the cDNA or gDNA that served as material.

Authors' methods: Researchers report that nucleated cell counts were estimated from reference gene primer amplification. Sequencing was performed with immunoSEQ multiplex PCR; in TCRdb, only in-frame clones are kept and a portion is missing. V and J calls and clone size follow that table, whereas D and trimming were derived from the DNA. The sample carries 250,000 to 300,000 clones, approximately 82% recorded once. Germline V gene data show CDR1 as MNHNS and CDR2 as SASEGT. CDR3 length: 16 residues. Trimming took 2 bases from V and 3 from J; bases not matched to a gene: 6. The chain carries TRBV6-1 and TRBJ2-1, with 8 positions matching TRBD2. The sequence was collected from an elderly man with acute or convalescent COVID-19. What was sequenced was peripheral blood. CDR3 nucleotides: TGTGCCAGCAGTGAATCTCTAGCGGGTAACTACAATGAGCAGTTCTTC. It specifies CASSESLAGNYNEQFF.